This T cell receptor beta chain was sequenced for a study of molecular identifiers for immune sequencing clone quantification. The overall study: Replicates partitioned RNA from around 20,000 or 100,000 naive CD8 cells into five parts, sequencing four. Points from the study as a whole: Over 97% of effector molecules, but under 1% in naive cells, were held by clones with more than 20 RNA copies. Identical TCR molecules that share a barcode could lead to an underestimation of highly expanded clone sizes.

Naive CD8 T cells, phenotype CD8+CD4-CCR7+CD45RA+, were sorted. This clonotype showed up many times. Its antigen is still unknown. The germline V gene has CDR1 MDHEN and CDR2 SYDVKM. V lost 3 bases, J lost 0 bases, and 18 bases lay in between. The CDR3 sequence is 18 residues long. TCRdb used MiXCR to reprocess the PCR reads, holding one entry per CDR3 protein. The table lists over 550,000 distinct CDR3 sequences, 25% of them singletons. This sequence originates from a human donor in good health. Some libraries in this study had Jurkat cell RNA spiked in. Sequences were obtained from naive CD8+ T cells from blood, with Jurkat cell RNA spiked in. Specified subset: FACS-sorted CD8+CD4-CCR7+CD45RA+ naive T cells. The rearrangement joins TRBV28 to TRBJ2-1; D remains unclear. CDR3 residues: CASSFSPPARYSYNEQFF. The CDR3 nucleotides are TGTGCCAGCAGTTTTTCCCCTCCCGCCCGATACTCCTACAATGAGCAGTTCTTC.